This entry lists 5 T cell receptor beta chains sequenced from one sample in a study of human T cells and chemical hapten exposure. The time point denotes: pre-sensitization, week 0. The sample's treatment: therapeutic diphenylcyclopropenone sensitization with weekly scalp DPC. MiXCR, run by TCRdb on the RACE reads, gives a single entry per CDR3 protein. The profile shows a few hundred thousand distinct CDR3 sequences, over 5% of them singletons. Here the sequenced sample was whole blood, taken in connection with sensitization to the hapten diphenylcyclopropenone (DPC). The receptors derive from a young woman with alopecia areata. Some clones in this sample may be carry-over from other donors' samples.

This chain links TRBV6-2 or TRBV6-3 with TRBJ1-6, with 7 bases lining up with TRBD1. Germline CDR1 is MNHEY and CDR2 is SVGEGT. The CDR3 contains 16 residues. Losses at the gene ends were 5 bases for V and 8 bases for J; bases not matched to a gene: 12. In nucleotides, the CDR3 is TGTGCCAGCAGTGTACGACAGGGAGGATCGGATTCACCCCTCCACTTT. It is translated as CASSVRQGGSDSPLHF.

DNA of the CDR3: TGTGCCAGCAGTTCGGACTTCCAAGAGACCCAGTACTTC. Translation gives CASSSDFQETQYF. The chain recombines TRBV28 with TRBJ2-5, with a possible D match to TRBD2 (5 bases). The germline V gene encodes CDR1 MDHEN and CDR2 SYDVKM. The V and J ends lost 4 bases and 1 base respectively, with 7 bases between them. The CDR3 extends over 13 amino acids.

This clonotype appeared many times. As DNA, the CDR3 is TGTGCCAGCAGCGTAAGACAGGGATACACAGATACGCAGTATTTT. Protein sequence: CASSVRQGYTDTQYF. The chain links TRBV9 to TRBJ2-3; 7 bases fit TRBD1. The germline V gene has CDR1 SGDLS and CDR2 YYNGEE. This CDR3 has 15 amino acids. The trim removed 1 base at V and 2 bases at J, leaving 4 bases unmatched.

In its sample, this clonotype was seen many times. V and J are TRBV7-2 and TRBJ2-3; D ambiguous. V shed 4 bases and J shed 8 bases, with 16 bases lying between them. Germline V lookup: CDR1 SGHTA, CDR2 FQGNSA. The CDR3 has 14 amino acids. The CDR3 spells CASSSSYQLGTQYF. The CDR3 nucleotides are TGTGCCAGCAGCTCTAGTTATCAGTTAGGTACGCAGTATTTT.

This clonotype was found a few times. Mismatch with germline at one junction end may stem from a read error. V is TRBV4-3 and J is TRBJ2-1, with D unresolved. The germline CDR1 and CDR2 sequences are LGHNA and YSLEER. The CDR3 consists of 16 residues. CDR3 bases: TGCGCCAGCAGCCAAGATAGTTTTGGGTTCTACGATGAGCAGTTCTTC. Residues: CASSQDSFGFYDEQFF.